These 25 T cell receptor beta chains were all obtained from the same sample, sequenced in a study of control samples from healthy donors and cancer patients. The protocol was immunoSEQ multiplex PCR, while the TCRdb copy is restricted to in-frame clones and leaves out a portion. The table records 100,000 to 120,000 clones, approximately 87% of them present only once. Sequencing used PBMCs. These receptors were taken from a woman aged 60-70 years with lung cancer.

The chain uses TRBV19 and TRBJ1-4; TRBD1 matches at 8 bases. V shed 6 bases, J shed 8 bases, and the junction held 8 bases outside the gene matches. CDR3 length: 14 residues. CDR1 is LNHDA and CDR2 is SQIVND in the germline V gene (reference sequence). CDR3 in amino acids: CASSPSRQGEKLFF. The CDR3 nucleotides read TGTGCCAGTAGCCCCTCTCGACAGGGGGAAAAACTGTTTTTT.

The chain has TRBV19 and TRBJ2-1; 13 positions match TRBD2. V trimming: 3 bases; J trimming: 9 bases; junction bases outside the gene matches: 14. Germline V gene sequence: CDR1 LNHDA, CDR2 SQIVND (reference sequence). The CDR3 covers 18 residues. CDR3 bases: TGTGCCAGTAGTATTACCCTGACTAGCGGGGGGAAGATTAGTGAGCAGTTCTTC. Translating it yields CASSITLTSGGKISEQFF.

This CDR3 is CASSQQAGRAYEQYF. For the CDR3, the DNA is TGCGCCAGCAGCCAACAAGCGGGGCGAGCCTACGAGCAGTACTTC. The gene calls are TRBV4-3 and TRBJ2-7; 7 nucleotides align to TRBD2. Germline CDR1 LGHNA, CDR2 YSLEER. The CDR3 is 15 residues long. V shed 2 bases and J 2 bases; nucleotides not matched to a gene: 6.

The CDR3 spells CASSQDASSYNSPLHF. In nucleotides, the CDR3 is TGTGCCAGCAGCCAAGACGCAAGCTCCTATAATTCACCCCTCCACTTT. The chain couples TRBV3-1 (or the pseudogene TRBV3-2) to TRBJ1-6; D is unclear. The CDR3 length is 16 residues. Trimming took off 0 bases at V and 0 bases at J, with 6 bases between the two ends. Germline V lookup: CDR1 LGHDT, CDR2 YNNKEL (reference sequence).

The chain employs TRBV7-2 and TRBJ1-2, with D unresolved. V was pared by 2 bases and J by 4 bases, with 8 bases between. From germline, CDR1 is SGHTA and CDR2 FQGNSA. The CDR3 has 13 residues. The CDR3 nucleotides read TGTGCCAGCAGCTTACGAGCTTCCTATGGCTACACCTTC. Protein: CASSLRASYGYTF.

V gene TRBV7-3 combines with J gene TRBJ1-2; unclear D gene. This CDR3 has 14 residues. Trimming took 1 base from V and 3 from J, leaving 9 bases between them. The germline V gene encodes CDR1 SGHTA and CDR2 FQGTGA. The chain's CDR3 is CASSLNPRDYGYTF. The DNA for the CDR3 is TGTGCCAGCAGCTTAAATCCCCGGGACTATGGCTACACCTTC.

The chain combines TRBV4-2 with TRBJ2-3; TRBD2 aligns across 14 bases. Germline V gene lookup returns CDR1 LGHNA and CDR2 YNFKEQ. This CDR3 region has 18 residues. Unmatched junction bases numbered 9, after V lost 1 base and J lost 6 bases. The CDR3 region has the DNA TGTGCCAGCAGCCAAGCTTCGACTAGCGGGAGGGGTGGGGATACGCAGTATTTT. Translation: CASSQASTSGRGGDTQYF.

The chain carries TRBV6-2 or TRBV6-3 and TRBJ1-1, with D hard to call. Germline CDR1 MNHEY, CDR2 SVGEGT. This CDR3 spans 13 amino acids. V lost 2 bases, J lost 4 bases, and 8 bases lay in between. DNA of the CDR3: TGTGCCAGCAGTTACGGGGAAGTCACTGAAGCTTTCTTT. This gives the protein CASSYGEVTEAFF.

The chain links TRBV28 to TRBJ1-2; D gene uncertain. The CDR3 is 12 residues long. CDR1 is MDHEN, CDR2 SYDVKM, per germline. V was pared by 3 bases and J by 3 bases, with 5 bases between. This chain's CDR3 is CASSFSDYGYTF. Here the CDR3 DNA reads TGTGCCAGCAGTTTTAGTGACTATGGCTACACCTTC.

The CDR3 region has the DNA TGTGCCAGCACCGCCGGCGGGGGGGGCTACAATGAGCAGTTCTTC. As protein: CASTAGGGGYNEQFF. V usage is TRBV11-3 and J usage is TRBJ2-1, with TRBD2 identical over 9 bases. CDR1 is SGHNT and CDR2 is YENEEA in the germline V gene. V was pared by 7 bases and J by 3 bases, with 7 bases of the junction left unmatched. This CDR3 is built from 15 residues.

V gene TRBV4-2 combines with J gene TRBJ1-4; TRBD1 matches 8 bases. CDR3 size: 14 residues. The V gene's germline CDR1 is LGHNA and CDR2 YNFKEQ. J gave up 2 bases and V 6 bases, and 2 bases lay outside the gene matches. CDR3 coding DNA: TGTGCCAGCAGTTACAGGGGGACTAATGAAAAACTGTTTTTT. This encodes CASSYRGTNEKLFF.

This clone was counted a single time. The rearrangement links TRBV4-2 to TRBJ2-3, with D perhaps TRBD1 (5 bases). Trimming took 0 bases from V and 6 from J, leaving 10 bases between them. CDR3 length equals 14 residues. From germline, CDR1 is LGHNA and CDR2 YNFKEQ. The CDR3 bases are TGTGCCAGCAGCCAAGAAATTCACAGGGATACGCAGTATTTT. Residues: CASSQEIHRDTQYF.

This clone was detected only a few times. V usage is TRBV11-2 and J usage is TRBJ1-1; D not resolved. Looked up from germline, CDR1 is SGHAT and CDR2 is FQNNGV. Between the trimmed V and J ends, which lost 5 bases and 3 bases, there was a span of 10 bases. The CDR3 is 13 residues long. CDR3 region: CASSEARYTEAFF. As DNA, the CDR3 is TGTGCCAGCAGCGAAGCCAGGTACACTGAAGCTTTCTTT.

The chain couples TRBV4-1 to TRBJ2-5; D call uncertain. Trimming pared 4 bases from V and 5 bases from J, leaving 11 bases between. Germline V lookup: CDR1 MGHRA, CDR2 YSYEKL. The CDR3 runs to 13 residues. For the CDR3, the DNA is TGCGCCAGCAGCCTGACCCTTGGGGAGACCCAGTACTTC. Encoded protein: CASSLTLGETQYF.

The chain carries TRBV30 and TRBJ1-5, with 11 nucleotides matching TRBD1. The CDR3 is made up of 14 amino acids. The J segment lost 7 bases and the V segment lost 3 bases, leaving 5 bases of the junction unmatched. Germline-derived CDR1 and CDR2 are GTSNPN and SVGIG (reference sequence). The CDR3 DNA follows: TGTGCCTGGAGCGCCGGGACAGGGGGACAGCCCCAGCATTTT. Residues: CAWSAGTGGQPQHF.

The chain recombines TRBV7-9 with TRBJ2-1, with D perhaps being TRBD1 or TRBD2 (5 bases each). The CDR3 is made up of 18 amino acids. Germline loops: CDR1 SEHNR, CDR2 FQNEAQ (reference sequence). The V end lost 5 bases, the J end lost 2 bases, and 22 bases lay between the germline ends. CDR3 coding DNA: TGTGCCAGCAGCCCCGGGACGCCCGTTTCATCCACCTACAATGAGCAGTTCTTC. Translation: CASSPGTPVSSTYNEQFF.

This sequence joins TRBV7-9 and TRBJ1-1; 7 nucleotides match TRBD1. The V and J ends lost 6 bases and 2 bases, in that order; junction bases with no gene match: 9. Germline V gene lookup returns CDR1 SEHNR and CDR2 FQNEAQ (reference sequence). The CDR3 has 15 amino acids. CDR3 in amino acids: CASRSGTVSNTEAFF. The CDR3 DNA reads as TGTGCCAGCAGATCCGGGACAGTGAGTAACACTGAAGCTTTCTTT.

The V gene is TRBV6-5, the J gene TRBJ2-3; D remains ambiguous. The germline gives CDR1 MNHEY, CDR2 SVGAGI. The ends were cut back, 0 bases at V and 1 base at J, with 5 bases in the middle. The CDR3 runs 14 residues. The CDR3 reads CASSYSGGTDTQYF. For the CDR3, the DNA is TGTGCCAGCAGTTACTCGGGTGGCACAGATACGCAGTATTTT.

Remarks on this clone: At one of its ends the junction is not consistent with the germline gene, which may arise from a read error. In the same sample, other DNA sequences code for this CDR3. The V gene is TRBV2, the J gene TRBJ2-5; the D is unclear. Germline V gives CDR1 SNHLY, CDR2 FYNNEI. This CDR3 is built from 12 residues. The CDR3 DNA is TGTGCCAGTAGTGGCGGCGAAGAGACCCAGTACTTC. Residues: CASSGGEETQYF.

The J gene is TRBJ1-1, the V gene TRBV19, with D unresolved. The CDR3 extends over 17 amino acids. Germline CDR1 is LNHDA and CDR2 is SQIVND (reference sequence). V lost 6 bases, J lost 2 bases, and 22 bases lay in between. The DNA for the CDR3 is TGTGCCAGTAGCCAACTAGGAGGGTCTCCCCGAAACACTGAAGCTTTCTTT. Residues: CASSQLGGSPRNTEAFF.

This clone was counted only a few times. CDR3 sequence reads: CASSDSRAANQPQHF. CDR3 in DNA: TGTGCCAGCAGTGACTCGCGGGCTGCTAATCAGCCCCAGCATTTT. V and J are TRBV6-4 and TRBJ1-5; D gene uncertain. The V gene's germline CDR1 is MRHNA and CDR2 SNTAGT. V was clipped by 0 bases and J by 4 bases, with 10 bases between them. The length of the CDR3 is 15 residues.

The rearrangement joins TRBV7-9 to TRBJ1-4; D is perhaps TRBD1 (6 bases). Trimming took 3 bases from V and 5 from J, leaving 10 bases between them. The length of the CDR3 is 14 residues. Germline lookup yields CDR1 SEHNR and CDR2 FQNEAQ (reference sequence). The CDR3 spells CASSFWTENEKLFF. Written as DNA, the CDR3 is TGTGCCAGCAGCTTTTGGACAGAGAATGAAAAACTGTTTTTT. Variable domain in full (rest from reference TRBV7-9 and TRBJ1-4): DTGVSQNPRHKITKRGQNVTFRCDPISEHNRLYWYRQTLGQGPEFLTYFQNEAQLEKSRLLSDRFSAERPKGSFSTLEIQRTEQGDSAMYLCASSFWTENEKLFFGSGTQLSVL.

The chain uses TRBV5-1 and TRBJ2-2, with 7 bases matching TRBD1. The V gene end was trimmed by 5 bases and the J gene end by 4 bases; junction bases not matched to a gene: 8. Germline V gene data show CDR1 as SGHRS and CDR2 as YFSETQ. The CDR3 sequence is 15 residues long. CDR3 region: CASSWRQGSTGELFF. CDR3 nucleotide sequence: TGCGCCAGCAGTTGGAGACAGGGATCCACCGGGGAGCTGTTTTTT.

The rearrangement uses TRBV7-9 and TRBJ2-1; TRBD2 matches at 9 bases. CDR3 length: 15 residues. The V gene's germline CDR1 is SEHNR and CDR2 FQNEAQ (reference sequence). V shed 5 bases and J 2 bases; nucleotides not matched to a gene: 4. CDR3 residues: CASSEVAGAYNEQFF. The CDR3 DNA follows: TGTGCCAGCAGCGAAGTAGCGGGAGCCTACAATGAGCAGTTCTTC.

The chain links TRBV11-3 to TRBJ2-5; TRBD1 is a possible D gene (6 bases). The CDR3 loop spans 14 amino acids. V was trimmed by 1 base and J by 1 base, leaving 7 bases between them. The germline V gene has CDR1 SGHNT and CDR2 YENEEA. This CDR3 reads CASSLGGGQETQYF. The CDR3 DNA is TGTGCCAGCAGCTTAGGAGGGGGCCAAGAGACCCAGTACTTC.